This note documents a single TCR beta chain sequence. The data derive from a study of control samples from healthy donors and cancer patients. The V end was cut by 4 bases, the J end by 3 bases, with 14 bases between. This CDR3 comprises 15 residues. CDR1 and CDR2 from the germline V gene are MDHEN and SYDVKM. Generated by immunoSEQ multiplex PCR, the TCRdb table keeps only in-frame clones and is missing some. Seen here are 230,000 or so clones, roughly 94% observed once, and the top ten hold about 1.6%. The sequenced sample was blood. The receptor comes from a man aged 50 to 60 in good health. The V call is TRBV28, the J call TRBJ2-3; perhaps TRBD2 as D (7 bases). CDR3 in DNA: TGTGCCAGCAGTTCCGGGGGGCCGCTTACAGATACGCAGTATTTT. Amino acid sequence: CASSSGGPLTDTQYF.